This is a list of T cell receptor beta chains from one sample in a study of human T cells and chemical hapten exposure. In TCRdb, the RACE reads were re-called with MiXCR into one record per CDR3 protein. The repertoire holds some 200,000 distinct CDR3 sequences, with about a fifth as singletons. The sample in question was whole blood, obtained in connection with sensitization to the hapten diphenylcyclopropenone (DPC). These receptors originate from a woman aged 50 to 60 with alopecia areata. Some clones in this sample may be carry-over from other donors' samples. The CDR3 runs from the conserved cysteine through the conserved F or W.

v_gene: TRBV5-4
j_gene: TRBJ1-1
CDR3aa: CASSSGVNTEAFF

v_gene: TRBV29-1
j_gene: TRBJ2-2
CDR3aa: CSVRDVGNTGELFF

v_gene: TRBV29-1
j_gene: TRBJ1-2
CDR3aa: CSVVSGKSYGYTF

v_gene: TRBV5-1
j_gene: TRBJ1-2
CDR3aa: CASSWDSPNYGYTF

v_gene: TRBV18
j_gene: TRBJ2-7
CDR3aa: CASSPRVTGLAIEQYF

v_gene: TRBV5-1
j_gene: TRBJ1-1
CDR3aa: CASSSTVGGAIHTEAFF

v_gene: TRBV4-2
j_gene: TRBJ2-3
CDR3aa: CASSQVLAGATDTQYF

v_gene: TRBV29-1
j_gene: TRBJ2-3
CDR3aa: CSAFSPRHYTDTQYF

v_gene: TRBV2
j_gene: TRBJ1-2
CDR3aa: CASSVSGFSGYTF

v_gene: TRBV7-6
j_gene: TRBJ2-1
CDR3aa: CASSVSSPRASGVGNEQFF

v_gene: TRBV3-1
j_gene: TRBJ2-3
CDR3aa: CASSQRGAGFSTDTQYF

v_gene: TRBV29-1
j_gene: TRBJ2-3
CDR3aa: CSVRTTTSTDTQYF

v_gene: TRBV5-1
j_gene: TRBJ2-1
CDR3aa: CASSWAVDEQFF

v_gene: TRBV20-1
j_gene: TRBJ2-3
CDR3aa: CSARAALAGGLGDTQYF

v_gene: TRBV7-9
j_gene: TRBJ2-1
CDR3aa: CASTILAEGYNEQFF

v_gene: TRBV9
j_gene: TRBJ2-3
CDR3aa: CASSPAGTERDTQYF

v_gene: TRBV2
j_gene: TRBJ2-5
CDR3aa: CASSYTKETQYF

v_gene: TRBV20-1
j_gene: TRBJ2-4
CDR3aa: CSAGTSGRVNIQYF

v_gene: TRBV7-9
j_gene: TRBJ1-4
CDR3aa: CASSPQGRHEKLFF

v_gene: TRBV5-4
j_gene: TRBJ1-5
CDR3aa: CASSVGGQQYQPQHF

v_gene: TRBV6-5
j_gene: TRBJ1-2
CDR3aa: CASSYMGDGYGYTF

v_gene: TRBV11-3
j_gene: TRBJ2-2
CDR3aa: CASSSPLRVLAGEVAGELFF

v_gene: TRBV7-9
j_gene: TRBJ1-6
CDR3aa: CASSLTGQGDSPLHF

v_gene: TRBV5-1
j_gene: TRBJ2-2
CDR3aa: CASSYFSTLGAGELFF

v_gene: TRBV20-1
j_gene: TRBJ2-3
CDR3aa: CSARALTSTDTQYF

v_gene: TRBV29-1
j_gene: TRBJ2-3
CDR3aa: CSVEGVPTDTQYF

v_gene: TRBV5-1
j_gene: TRBJ2-3
CDR3aa: CASSLAGGVKHF

v_gene: TRBV6-5
j_gene: TRBJ1-2
CDR3aa: CASSRDRDRGYTF

v_gene: TRBV20-1
j_gene: TRBJ2-7
CDR3aa: CSAGALLGGEQYF

v_gene: TRBV5-1
j_gene: TRBJ2-3
CDR3aa: CASSLDVDTQYF

v_gene: TRBV14
j_gene: TRBJ2-2
CDR3aa: CASSQDLSVGDTGELFF

v_gene: TRBV5-1
j_gene: TRBJ1-3
CDR3aa: CASSFSGAAEDTIYF

v_gene: TRBV29-1
j_gene: TRBJ2-2
CDR3aa: CSVDLAGTGELFF

v_gene: TRBV5-5
j_gene: TRBJ2-1
CDR3aa: CASSLVWDNEQFF

v_gene: TRBV2
j_gene: TRBJ2-3
CDR3aa: CASGDSGSYTDTQYF

v_gene: TRBV3-1
j_gene: TRBJ1-4
CDR3aa: CASSQTRLEKLFF

v_gene: TRBV24-1
j_gene: TRBJ1-1
CDR3aa: CATSDNRGLNTEAFF

v_gene: TRBV30
j_gene: TRBJ1-1
CDR3aa: CAWSTPGGYTEAFF

v_gene: TRBV5-1
j_gene: TRBJ2-3
CDR3aa: CASSPGTSGTGDTQYF

v_gene: TRBV20-1
j_gene: TRBJ1-3
CDR3aa: CSARGVDLQGSYTIYF

v_gene: TRBV5-1
j_gene: TRBJ2-1
CDR3aa: CASSPHERGNEQFF

v_gene: TRBV29-1
j_gene: TRBJ2-3
CDR3aa: CSVDARGTDTQYF